This is a list of T cell receptor beta chains from one sample in a study of identical twins. A single record per CDR3 protein comes from TCRdb applying MiXCR to the 5' RACE reads. Of just under 550,000 distinct CDR3 sequences listed, 15% are singletons. Another study also made use of these data, one on yellow fever vaccine responses in identical twins.

Sample: CD4+ T cells sorted from blood. The receptors here all came from a young woman in good health. CDR3s include the opening cysteine and the closing phenylalanine or tryptophan. The D gene is left open where the match is weak. The size entry is marked missing in some rows and otherwise reads once, few, many or a size class.

V gene	J gene	D gene	clone size	CDR3 DNA	CDR3 protein
TRBV10-3	TRBJ2-7	TRBD1	many	TGTGCCATCAGTGAGACGCAGGGGGCTCGGTACGAGCAGTACTTC	CAISETQGARYEQYF
TRBV3-1	TRBJ2-1	-	-	TGTGCCAGCAGCCAGTGGATTGCCAGAACCCCAACCGACCACGCGCAGTTCTTC	CASSQWIARTPTDHAQFF
TRBV7-2	TRBJ2-3	TRBD1	-	TGTGCCAGCAGCTTAGGTCGGGACAGCTCAGATACGCAGTATTTT	CASSLGRDSSDTQYF
TRBV20-1	TRBJ2-4	TRBD1	few	TGCAGTGCTAGGACAGGGGATGCCAAAAACATTCAGTACTTC	CSARTGDAKNIQYF
TRBV12-3/TRBV12-4	TRBJ2-1	-	few	TGTGCCAGCAGTTTAAGCGCAGGGGGGAGGTACAATGAGCAGTTCTTC	CASSLSAGGRYNEQFF
TRBV2	TRBJ1-5	-	few	TGTGCCAGCTCATCCGGTGGGGGGTTTAGCAATCAGCCCCAGCATTTT	CASSSGGGFSNQPQHF
TRBV5-6	TRBJ2-7	-	many	TGTGCCAGCAGCCGTCGACAGGGACTCTACGAGCAGTACTTC	CASSRRQGLYEQYF
TRBV7-9	TRBJ2-3	-	many	TGTGCCAGCAGCCAGGGACCCCTGCGCACAGATACGCAGTATTTT	CASSQGPLRTDTQYF
TRBV11-1	TRBJ2-1	TRBD2	-	TGTGCCAGCAGCATAGGGACTAGCGTCAATGAGCAGTTCTTC	CASSIGTSVNEQFF
TRBV25-1	TRBJ2-5	TRBD2	-	TGTGCCAGTCAGTTAGCGGGAAAAGAGACCCAGTACTTC	CASQLAGKETQYF
TRBV24-1	TRBJ2-3	-	-	TGTGCCACCAGTGATTTTGATGCGGGGATTAGCACAGATACGCAGTATTTT	CATSDFDAGISTDTQYF
TRBV14	TRBJ1-4	-	-	TGTGCCAGCCTTGGTGGGTGGTACGAAAAACTGTTTTTT	CASLGGWYEKLFF
TRBV27	TRBJ2-1	-	-	TGTGCCAGCAGTGCGACACTAGGTTCCTACAATGAGCAGTTCTTC	CASSATLGSYNEQFF
TRBV5-1	TRBJ1-3	-	-	TGCGCCAGCAGCTTGTACGGGGGCGCGGACACCATATATTTT	CASSLYGGADTIYF
TRBV9	TRBJ2-2	-	-	TGTGCCAGCAGCGTAGTGGGCGGCTCGAACACCGGGGAGCTGTTTTTT	CASSVVGGSNTGELFF
TRBV3-1	TRBJ2-7	TRBD2	-	TGTGCCAGCAGCCAAATAGCGGGGGTCGAGCAGTACTTC	CASSQIAGVEQYF
TRBV12-3/TRBV12-4	TRBJ1-5	-	few	TGTGCCAGCAGCTCGACAGCGGCGGGGTTTAGCAATCAGCCCCAGCATTTT	CASSSTAAGFSNQPQHF
TRBV6-2/TRBV6-3	TRBJ1-1	-	-	TGTGCCAGCAGCCTAACAGGGACCAGAACTGAAGCTTTCTTT	CASSLTGTRTEAFF
TRBV11-2	TRBJ2-1	-	many	TGTGCCAGCAGCTTAGCGGCGGGAAGCTCCTACAATGAGCAGTTCTTC	CASSLAAGSSYNEQFF
TRBV9	TRBJ2-3	TRBD2	few	TGTGCCAGCAGCGTAGAAGCGGGAGGTGCAGATACGCAGTATTTT	CASSVEAGGADTQYF